This T cell receptor beta chain was documented in a study of CD4 and CD8 cells across lung adenocarcinoma regions. About this clonotype: One end of the junction varies from germline; a read error may be responsible.

Donors had localized lung adenocarcinoma, a non-small cell lung cancer. TCRdb fed the PCR reads into MiXCR, producing one record per CDR3 protein. This table has 16,000 or so distinct CDR3 sequences, around 53% appearing once. This TCR derives from a female donor with lung adenocarcinoma. The CD4 and CD8 labels of this study may be unreliable. Input material: CD8+ T cells from the center of a lung tumor.

CDR3 sequence (DNA): TGTGCCAGCAGTTTGGCAGGGGGCCTAGCCCAAAACATCCAGTACTTC. Its translation: CASSLAGGLAQNIQYF. This rearrangement joins TRBV12-3 or TRBV12-4 to TRBJ2-4; 8 positions agree with TRBD1. The CDR3 has 16 amino acids.